Below, one TCR beta chain is given with its context. Antigen: not known. TCRdb keeps only in-frame clones here, not all; method: immunoSEQ multiplex PCR. The sample holds 150,000 to 170,000 clones; 85% to 90% are singletons and the top ten take less than 2.5%. The data were taken from a study of cytomegalovirus exposure and HLA in healthy donors. Across the study: The same platform used for the roughly 650 first-cohort repertoires was also used for the 90 to 150 validation repertoires, as a later analysis reported.

The donors belonged to the roughly 110-subject validation cohort, separate from the roughly 600-subject first cohort. CDR1 is SGHTS and CDR2 is YDEGEE in the germline V gene. The CDR3 totals 17 residues. Germline trimming cut 4 bases from V and 5 bases from J; bases unmatched to any gene: 14. Study conclusions and caveats: 150 to 200 TCR beta chains were listed as cytomegalovirus-associated.

The source of this sequence is a human donor in good health. Sequencing was done on a sample of PBMCs. V usage is TRBV5-8 and J usage is TRBJ1-1; 10 bases map to TRBD1. DNA for the CDR3: TGTGCCAGCAGCACGACAGGGGGCTTCGGGTTCGGGACTGAAGCTTTCTTT. Its protein is CASSTTGGFGFGTEAFF.